A single sample gave rise to the 2 T cell receptor beta chains below, sequenced in a study of blood T cells in healthy people across ages (dated by TCRdb to 2014 to 2015). Library preparation used 5' RACE. The sequencing machine was an Illumina HiSeq 2500. A second roughly 6 to 11 cycle PCR used a sample-barcoded 5' primer and a J-beta primer mix. In TCRdb, the public reads were trimmed at Q25 with fastp and aligned with MiXCR, with productive beta chains retained. Every entry covers one CDR3 protein and lists the most common genes and DNA from its rows. The sample includes over 550,000 distinct CDR3 sequences, with approximately 30% observed a single time. Of the sample, more than 15% is held by the ten largest clones. Sequencing was performed on blood. Source of these receptors: a woman aged 80 or over in good health.

The V call is TRBV10-3, the J call TRBJ1-2; unclear D gene. V was cut by 4 bases and J by 4 bases, with 7 bases left in between. Germline V gene data show CDR1 as ENHRY and CDR2 as SYGVKD. This CDR3 comprises 12 residues. This CDR3 reads CAISVPTYGYTF. CDR3 in DNA: TGTGCCATCAGTGTCCCCACCTATGGCTACACCTTC.

This clonotype was observed at least ten times. V gene TRBV7-8 combines with J gene TRBJ2-3; 7 nucleotides match TRBD1. Unmatched junction bases numbered 5, after V lost 5 bases and J lost 0 bases. The CDR3 consists of 15 residues. The germline V gene has CDR1 SGHVS and CDR2 FQNEAQ. For the CDR3, the DNA is TGTGCCAGCAGCGGGGACAGTTCAAGCACAGATACGCAGTATTTT. It encodes CASSGDSSSTDTQYF.